This T cell receptor (beta chain) was identified in a study of identical twins. Germline V gene sequence: CDR1 MNHEY, CDR2 SMNVEV (reference sequence). Trimming removed 5 bases at V and 0 bases at J, with 11 bases between. The CDR3 consists of 14 residues. TCRdb analysed the 5' RACE reads with MiXCR anew, one entry per CDR3 protein. This sample has some 320,000 distinct CDR3 sequences, with 12% found just once. These data were likewise used in another study, on yellow fever vaccine responses in identical twins.

Sequences were obtained from CD8+ T cells sorted from blood. V usage is TRBV27 and J usage is TRBJ2-7; unclear D gene. The TCR was taken from a woman younger than 35 in good health. The CDR3 spells CASSPNSASYEQYF. The CDR3 DNA reads as TGTGCCAGCAGTCCCAACTCAGCCTCCTACGAGCAGTACTTC.